The next 27 T cell receptor beta chains were all read from a single sample in a study of long-term antiretroviral therapy in people with HIV. This was the immunoSEQ v3.0 assay at survey level. The table came from immunoSEQ multiplex PCR; TCRdb's copy has only in-frame clones and leaves some out. Of 30,000 to 40,000 clones detected, approximately 85% appear once; the ten largest clones hold 10%. The source material was unsorted PBMCs, sampled 2.2 years after starting antiretroviral therapy. The receptors come from a man between 18 and 29 years old with HIV.

This clone was observed a handful of times. J is TRBJ2-7 and V is TRBV7-3, with D uncertain. Germline CDR1 SGHTA, CDR2 FQGTGA. The V end was cut by 5 bases, the J end by 7 bases, with 21 bases between. The CDR3 has 15 amino acids. CDR3 sequence reads: CASSPMGSGVGEQYF. The CDR3 DNA reads as TGTGCCAGCAGCCCTATGGGCAGTGGGGTAGGGGAGCAGTACTTC.

This chain joins TRBV6-4 and TRBJ2-2; D is unresolved. The CDR3 runs to 13 residues. Germline CDR1 is MRHNA and CDR2 is SNTAGT. Trimming took 3 bases from V and 7 from J, leaving 9 bases between them. CDR3 nucleotide sequence: TGTGCCAGCAGTGAGACATGGCACGGGGAGCTGTTTTTT. Translation gives CASSETWHGELFF.

The V call is TRBV7-8, the J call TRBJ2-1; 13 bases are a match to TRBD2. In germline, CDR1 is SGHVS, CDR2 FQNEAQ. V dropped 4 bases and J dropped 6; count of bases not matched to a gene: 9. This CDR3 spans 17 amino acids. The CDR3 spells CASSYKAGTSGANEQFF. The CDR3 nucleotides are TGTGCCAGCAGCTATAAAGCCGGGACTAGCGGGGCCAATGAGCAGTTCTTC.

This rearrangement joins TRBV5-5 to TRBJ2-2, with D unresolved. CDR1 is SGHKS, CDR2 YYEKEE, per germline (reference sequence). Trimming took 1 base from V and 4 from J, leaving 8 bases between them. There are 14 residues in the CDR3. CDR3 protein: CASSLSAVTGELFF. The CDR3 nucleotides are TGTGCCAGCAGCTTGTCGGCGGTCACCGGGGAGCTGTTTTTT.

The rearrangement links TRBV5-4 to TRBJ2-5, with 11 bases aligning to TRBD2. The length of the CDR3 is 15 residues. The trim removed 4 bases at V and 2 bases at J, leaving 4 bases unmatched. Looked up from germline, CDR1 is SGHNT and CDR2 is YYREEE (reference sequence). CDR3 sequence reads: CASSPLAGVQETQYF. For the CDR3, the DNA is TGTGCCAGCAGCCCACTAGCGGGGGTTCAAGAGACCCAGTACTTC.

The chain couples TRBV28 to TRBJ2-4, with TRBD1 as a possible D gene (6 bases). Germline V lookup: CDR1 MDHEN, CDR2 SYDVKM. This CDR3 is built from 12 residues. Trimming cost V 3 bases and J 6 bases, with 6 bases left between them. The CDR3 sequence: CASSFRGNIQYF. The CDR3 region has the DNA TGTGCCAGCAGTTTCAGGGGAAACATTCAGTACTTC.

The chain links TRBV5-7 to TRBJ1-1; TRBD1 aligns across 9 bases. TRBV5-7 is filed as an ORF, its function uncertain. The junction had 19 bases not matched to a gene; V was cut back by 6 bases and J by 1 base. This CDR3 region has 19 residues. CDR3 sequence (DNA): TGTGCCAGCATTTTCCCCCCCGGAGACAGGGGGAAGACGAACACTGAAGCTTTCTTT. Translating it yields CASIFPPGDRGKTNTEAFF.

J is TRBJ2-1 and V is TRBV27; TRBD1 agrees at 10 bases. The V segment lost 5 bases and the J segment 6 bases; nucleotides outside the gene matches: 7. Germline CDR1 and CDR2: MNHEY and SMNVEV (reference sequence). This CDR3 spans 15 amino acids. The CDR3 DNA is TGTGCCAGCAGTCCTGCCGGGACAGGGGTCAATGAGCAGTTCTTC. Residues: CASSPAGTGVNEQFF.

This chain links TRBV19 with TRBJ1-1; D might be TRBD1 (5 bases). Trimming cost V 5 bases and J 3 bases, with 19 bases left between them. Germline V gives CDR1 LNHDA, CDR2 SQIVND (reference sequence). This CDR3 region has 16 residues. CDR3: CASSVGLSVRDTEAFF. The DNA of the CDR3 is TGTGCCAGTAGTGTTGGTTTGAGCGTCAGGGACACTGAAGCTTTCTTT.

This clone turned up a few times. The chain carries TRBV7-2 and TRBJ1-2; D is ambiguous. Germline CDR1 reads SGHTA; CDR2 reads FQGNSA. The CDR3 covers 14 residues. Trimming stripped 0 bases from V and 4 bases from J, with 9 bases between. The CDR3 sequence: CASSLASASYGYTF. The CDR3, as DNA: TGTGCCAGCAGCTTAGCGTCAGCGTCCTATGGCTACACCTTC.

The rearrangement uses TRBV18 and TRBJ2-2; no clear D. CDR1 is KGHSH and CDR2 is LQKENI in the germline V gene. CDR3 length: 15 residues. The V end was cut by 3 bases, the J end by 5 bases, with 13 bases between. In DNA, the CDR3 is TGTGCCAGCTCACCGCGCCTCGTCATAACCGGGGAGCTGTTTTTT. Translating it yields CASSPRLVITGELFF.

The rearrangement uses TRBV13 and TRBJ1-1; D unclear. The CDR3 totals 14 residues. CDR1 and CDR2 from the germline V gene are PRHDT and FYEKMQ (reference sequence). Trimming pared 5 bases from V and 4 bases from J, leaving 14 bases between. The CDR3 loop is CASSRGMAATEAFF. Here the CDR3 DNA reads TGTGCCAGCAGCAGAGGGATGGCGGCCACTGAAGCTTTCTTT.

J is TRBJ2-7 and V is TRBV6-6; possibly TRBD2 for D (7 bases). V lost 3 bases and J 3 bases, leaving 18 bases between the germline ends. The CDR3 sequence is 16 residues long. In germline, CDR1 is MNHNY, CDR2 SVGAGI (reference sequence). The CDR3 is CASSYPIQGGDYEQYF. CDR3 nucleotides: TGTGCCAGCAGTTATCCGATACAGGGAGGGGACTACGAGCAGTACTTC.

The chain recombines TRBV13 with TRBJ1-5; D remains unclear. CDR1 is PRHDT, CDR2 FYEKMQ, per germline (reference sequence). The CDR3 contains 14 residues. V was cut by 3 bases and J by 7 bases, with 13 bases left in between. The CDR3 DNA reads as TGTGCCAGCAGCTTCGGGCGGAATGTACAGCCCCAGCATTTT. This gives the protein CASSFGRNVQPQHF. Filled out from reference TRBV13 and TRBJ1-5, the complete variable domain reads AAGVIQSPRHLIKEKRETATLKCYPIPRHDTVYWYQQGPGQDPQFLISFYEKMQSDKGSIPDRFSAQQFSDYHSELNMSSLELGDSALYFCASSFGRNVQPQHFGDGTRLSIL.

V and J are TRBV9 and TRBJ2-2; a weak D match, TRBD1 (6 bases). Trimming shortened V by 3 bases and J by 1 base, and 13 bases separated the two germline ends. Germline-derived CDR1 and CDR2 are SGDLS and YYNGEE. This CDR3 is 16 amino acids long. The CDR3 loop reads CASSGGQILNTGELFF. For the CDR3, the DNA is TGTGCCAGCAGCGGTGGACAGATCCTGAACACCGGGGAGCTGTTTTTT.

The chain recombines TRBV25-1 with TRBJ2-5; 12 bases map to TRBD1. The junction had 7 bases not matched to a gene; V was cut back by 3 bases and J by 5 bases. The CDR3 spans 16 residues. The V gene's germline CDR1 is MGHDK and CDR2 SYGVNS. CDR3 nucleotides: TGTGCCAGCAGTGACCCGGGACAGGGGGCTGGGGAGACCCAGTACTTC. Amino acid sequence: CASSDPGQGAGETQYF.

The gene calls are TRBV12-5 and TRBJ2-7; no clear D gene. The CDR3 is made up of 13 amino acids. Trimming pared 6 bases from V and 3 bases from J, leaving 12 bases between. The germline gives CDR1 LGHNT, CDR2 FRNRAP. The CDR3 DNA reads TGTGCTAGTGGCTATGGATCGGGCTACGAGCAGTACTTC. Amino acid sequence: CASGYGSGYEQYF.

J is TRBJ1-5 and V is TRBV5-8, with D unresolved. Trimming took 1 base from V and 1 from J, leaving 3 bases between them. CDR3 length: 13 amino acids. Germline loops: CDR1 SGHTS, CDR2 YDEGEE. As DNA, the CDR3 is TGTGCCAGCAGCTTGAGGAGCAATCAGCCCCAGCATTTT. Translating gives CASSLRSNQPQHF.

This clone occurred a few times. The gene calls are TRBV6-5 and TRBJ2-7; 7 bases are a match to TRBD2. Germline V gene sequence: CDR1 MNHEY, CDR2 SVGAGI. CDR3 length: 13 amino acids. Trimming at V came to 2 bases and at J to 2 bases, leaving 0 bases not matched to a gene. In DNA, the CDR3 is TGTGCCAGCAGTTACGCGGGAGCCTACGAGCAGTACTTC. This sequence encodes CASSYAGAYEQYF.

The V call is TRBV7-9, the J call TRBJ2-7; 7 positions agree with TRBD2. The germline V gene encodes CDR1 SEHNR and CDR2 FQNEAQ (reference sequence). V shed 1 base and J 5 bases; nucleotides not matched to a gene: 5. The CDR3 sequence is 14 residues long. CDR3 amino acids: CASSLEAGDHEQYF. DNA of the CDR3: TGTGCCAGCAGCTTAGAGGCGGGGGATCACGAGCAGTACTTC.

This chain uses TRBV28 with TRBJ2-3, with a possible D match to TRBD2 (6 bases). The V gene's germline CDR1 is MDHEN and CDR2 SYDVKM. The CDR3 consists of 15 residues. V dropped 6 bases and J dropped 0 bases, with 13 bases sitting between them. This CDR3 is CASSLTGTSTDTQYF. The CDR3 bases are TGTGCCAGCAGCTTAACCGGGACTAGCACAGATACGCAGTATTTT.

This clone was counted between two and nine times. The genes are TRBV13 and TRBJ1-2; 9 bases agree with TRBD1. The CDR3 runs 14 residues. V gave up 5 bases and J gave up 8 bases; unmatched junction bases: 9. Germline CDR1 and CDR2: PRHDT and FYEKMQ (reference sequence). CDR3 in amino acids: CASSPGTGLSGYTF. CDR3 bases: TGTGCCAGCAGCCCAGGGACAGGGTTGAGCGGCTACACCTTC.

The gene calls are TRBV6-4 and TRBJ2-7, with D perhaps matching TRBD2 (6 bases). The V end was cut by 2 bases, the J end by 8 bases, with 19 bases between. Germline V gene data show CDR1 as MRHNA and CDR2 as SNTAGT. The length of the CDR3 is 15 residues. The DNA for the CDR3 is TGTGCCAGCAGTGACCCCGGGAGCTCCTTTGGGCAGCAGTACTTC. Its translation: CASSDPGSSFGQQYF.

This clone was counted a few times. The chain is built from TRBV7-2 and TRBJ1-2; D is uncertain. Germline CDR1 is SGHTA and CDR2 is FQGNSA. The CDR3 is 11 residues long. V lost 4 bases and J 4 bases, leaving 4 bases between the germline ends. CDR3 DNA sequence: TGTGCCAGCAGCTCATTCTATGGCTACACCTTC. Translation: CASSSFYGYTF.

The chain uses TRBV10-3 and TRBJ2-7; 7 positions agree with TRBD1. Germline V gene data show CDR1 as ENHRY and CDR2 as SYGVKD. The CDR3 consists of 12 residues. V trimming: 8 bases; J trimming: 2 bases; junction bases outside the gene matches: 3. The CDR3 DNA sequence: TGTGCCATCTTGGGACAGACCTACGAGCAGTACTTC. Amino acid sequence: CAILGQTYEQYF.

The chain carries TRBV5-5 and TRBJ2-7; TRBD2 matches at 11 bases. V was pared by 1 base and J by 3 bases, with 0 bases of the junction left unmatched. Germline CDR1 and CDR2: SGHKS and YYEKEE (reference sequence). The CDR3 has 14 amino acids. CDR3 in DNA: TGTGCCAGCAGCTTGACTAGCGGGAGCTACGAGCAGTACTTC. Translation gives CASSLTSGSYEQYF.

The CDR3 region has the DNA TGCAGCGTTGAAGATTGGGGGCTGAACACTGAAGCTTTCTTT. It translates to CSVEDWGLNTEAFF. The chain uses TRBV29-1 and TRBJ1-1; possible D gene TRBD1, 6 bases. V lost 0 bases and J 0 bases, leaving 8 bases between the germline ends. Germline V gene sequence: CDR1 SQVTM, CDR2 ANQGSEA. CDR3 length equals 14 residues.